This T cell receptor beta chain was recovered during a study of T cell responses to AZD1222 COVID-19 vaccine. Study-level information: Some second doses came at about 4 weeks and others at about 12 weeks; these were pooled.

The CDR3 contains 14 residues. Trimming removed 3 bases at V and 1 base at J, with 8 bases between. CDR1 and CDR2 (germline): SGHKS, YYEKEE (reference sequence). The repertoire was sequenced with immunoSEQ multiplex PCR; TCRdb's copy has only in-frame clones and lacks some. The sample lists approximately 150,000 clones; roughly nine tenths were seen once. The receptor comes from an adult in good health. V and J are TRBV5-5 and TRBJ1-5; D remains unclear. This specimen consisted of peripheral blood, obtained on day 0 of AZD1222 vaccination. This CDR3 reads CASSSGSSNQPQHF. The CDR3 nucleotides are TGTGCCAGCAGCTCCGGGTCGAGCAATCAGCCCCAGCATTTT.